This TCR beta chain is from a study of regulatory and conventional T cells in breast cancer (dated by TCRdb to the mid-2010s). Per the germline V gene, MGHRA is the CDR1 and YSYEKL is the CDR2. The CDR3 runs 16 residues from the cysteine to the phenylalanine. Only the CDR3 portion is preserved as DNA: 48 bases, with reading frame beginning at the first base. The junction carries 17 bases between V and J, which are trimmed by 5 bases and 2 bases respectively. A note on this clonotype: It lacks a known antigen. It has no much larger one-base neighbor in the sample; base qualities were not kept.

Preparation of the library involved PCR. The sample was run on a 454 GS FLX Titanium. In TCRdb, the public reads were trimmed at Q25 with fastp and aligned with MiXCR, with productive beta chains retained. Each entry merges the rows of one CDR3 protein and shows their most common DNA and genes. This sample gives 650 to 850 distinct CDR3 sequences in total; 32% of them show up just once. The leading ten clones occupy less than 15% of the sample. This receptor was obtained from a female donor with breast cancer. Sequenced sample: regulatory T cells from blood. The chain is encoded by TRBV4-1 joined to TRBJ2-3; the D gene identity is not certain. Here the CDR3 is given as CASSGTPKTPTDTQYF. In nucleotide form, the sequence is TGCGCCAGCAGCGGTACTCCCAAGACCCCCACAGATACGCAGTATTTT.